The entry below gives a single T cell receptor beta chain sequence along with its context. The entry originates in a study of T cell responses to AZD1222 COVID-19 vaccine. Overall study context: Timing groups of about 4 and about 12 weeks for second doses were pooled.

Sequencing was performed with immunoSEQ multiplex PCR; in TCRdb, only in-frame clones are kept and a portion is missing. The sample has 150,000 to 200,000 clones; over 80% are singletons. V lost 0 bases to trimming and J lost 8 bases, with 11 bases between them. This CDR3 has 13 residues. Looked up from germline, CDR1 is SGHDN and CDR2 is FVKESK. The sample consisted of peripheral blood, taken on day 0 of AZD1222 vaccination. This clonotype was obtained from an adult in good health. V and J are TRBV14 and TRBJ2-7, with D possibly being TRBD1 (6 bases). CDR3 protein: CASSQEWWDKQYF. The CDR3 coding sequence is TGTGCCAGCAGCCAAGAATGGTGGGACAAGCAGTACTTC.